Presented here are 27 T cell receptor beta chains from one specimen sequenced in a study of shared clonotypes between healthy human individuals. Profiling relied on immunoSEQ multiplex PCR, and the TCRdb table lists in-frame clones only, not all of them. The profile shows 2 million to 2.5 million clones, 80% to 95% of them singletons. Sequences were obtained from naive CD4+ T cells from PBMCs. Stated subset: CD45RA+ positively selected. These receptors were collected from a man aged 18 to 35 in good health. Some clones in this sample may be carry-over from other donors' samples.

On this clone itself: A read error may account for a junction end that differs from germline. This chain uses TRBV9 with TRBJ2-1, with 8 positions matching TRBD1. Germline CDR1 and CDR2: SGDLS and YYNGEE. This CDR3 comprises 15 residues. CDR3 in amino acids: CASTVAGGAYNEQFF. CDR3 nucleotides: TGTGCCAGCACCGTAGCAGGGGGCGCCTACAATGAGCAGTTCTTC.

The rearrangement joins TRBV4-2 to TRBJ2-1; 11 bases fit TRBD2. Germline V gene lookup returns CDR1 LGHNA and CDR2 YNFKEQ. This CDR3 has 16 residues. V was clipped by 4 bases and J by 5 bases; unmatched bases: 7. The CDR3: CASSLGSGRANNEQFF. CDR3 in DNA: TGTGCCAGCAGCCTTGGTAGCGGGAGGGCAAACAATGAGCAGTTCTTC.

To note about this clone: The junction differs from germline at one of its ends, possibly a read error. V usage is TRBV15 and J usage is TRBJ2-7; the match to TRBD1 covers 8 bases. This CDR3 comprises 15 residues. CDR1 LNHNV and CDR2 YYDKDF come from the germline V gene (reference sequence). In DNA, the CDR3 is TGTGCCACCAGCGGAGACAGGGGCCCCAACTACGAGCAGTACTTC. This sequence encodes CATSGDRGPNYEQYF.

The rearrangement links TRBV25-1 to TRBJ2-1; 11 nucleotides line up with TRBD1. The CDR3 covers 14 residues. The V and J ends lost 6 bases and 10 bases, in that order; junction bases with no gene match: 8. Germline V lookup: CDR1 MGHDK, CDR2 SYGVNS. CDR3 nucleotides: TGTGCCAGCAGGGGGGACAGGGGGTTTTGGGAGCAGTTCTTC. It translates to CASRGDRGFWEQFF.

The chain links TRBV10-1 to TRBJ2-7, with 12 bases aligning to TRBD1. Germline trimming cut 7 bases from V and 5 bases from J; bases unmatched to any gene: 15. Per the germline V gene, CDR1 is WNHNN and CDR2 is SYGVQD (reference sequence). The CDR3 length is 17 residues. The DNA for the CDR3 is TGCGCCAGCACAGGGACAGGGGGCTGGACTACCTATGACGAGCAGTACTTC. The encoded protein is CASTGTGGWTTYDEQYF.

This clone appeared a single time. The V and J genes are TRBV11-2 and TRBJ2-1; 11 bases align to TRBD2. Germline V lookup: CDR1 SGHAT, CDR2 FQNNGV. With V trimmed by 5 bases and J by 8 bases, 8 bases remained unmatched. The CDR3 is 15 residues long. The CDR3 DNA sequence: TGTGCCAGCAGCACAACTAGCGGGAGCGCGGATGAGCAGTTCTTC. Translating it yields CASSTTSGSADEQFF.

With regard to this clone: Within the sample, other DNA sequences also encode this same CDR3. The chain links TRBV9 to TRBJ2-3; D may correspond to TRBD1 or TRBD2 (6 bases each). Trimming took off 0 bases at V and 1 base at J, with 12 bases between the two ends. Germline CDR1 reads SGDLS; CDR2 reads YYNGEE. The CDR3 spans 16 residues. This chain's CDR3 is CASSVVGGLGTDTQYF. CDR3 sequence (DNA): TGTGCCAGCAGCGTAGTTGGGGGGCTCGGCACAGATACGCAGTATTTT.

This chain links TRBV15 with TRBJ2-7; TRBD2 agrees at 8 bases. The germline CDR1 and CDR2 sequences are LNHNV and YYDKDF (reference sequence). The CDR3 contains 14 residues. V shed 8 bases, J shed 3 bases, and the junction held 9 bases outside the gene matches. The CDR3 DNA reads as TGTGCCACCCGCTCCACTAGCGGTGGCTACGAGCAGTACTTC. Amino acids: CATRSTSGGYEQYF.

This chain joins TRBV6-1 and TRBJ1-1; D gene unclear. The CDR3 has 14 amino acids. V was shortened by 6 bases and J by 3 bases, with 14 bases between the two germline ends. The V gene's germline CDR1 is MNHNS and CDR2 SASEGT. The CDR3 loop reads CASRGLRQDTEAFF. The CDR3 DNA is TGTGCCAGCAGAGGGTTAAGGCAGGACACTGAAGCTTTCTTT.

The V gene is TRBV7-9, the J gene TRBJ2-2, with D perhaps being TRBD1 or TRBD2 (5 bases each). Trimming stripped 5 bases from V and 1 base from J, with 14 bases between. CDR1 SEHNR and CDR2 FQNEAQ come from the germline V gene (reference sequence). The length of the CDR3 is 16 residues. This CDR3 is CASSAGALENTGELFF. The CDR3 region has the DNA TGTGCCAGCAGCGCCGGGGCGCTGGAGAACACCGGGGAGCTGTTTTTT.

The genes are TRBV11-1 and TRBJ2-5; D gene ambiguous. Trimming left V 3 bases short and J 1 base short, with 9 bases between. Germline assignment: CDR1 SGHAT and CDR2 FQDESV (reference sequence). The CDR3 runs to 14 residues. The CDR3 nucleotides are TGTGCCAGCAGCTTCGGTCGCAGCCAAGAGACCCAGTACTTC. Encoded protein: CASSFGRSQETQYF.

This clone came up once. The rearrangement links TRBV28 to TRBJ1-1; D gene uncertain. The V gene lost 5 bases and the J gene lost 2 bases, with 12 bases spanning the gap. From germline, CDR1 is MDHEN and CDR2 SYDVKM. The CDR3 has 14 amino acids. CDR3: CASSPLRGNTEAFF. The CDR3 coding sequence is TGTGCCAGCAGTCCCCTACGTGGTAACACTGAAGCTTTCTTT.

This clone showed up just once. The CDR3 region is CASSLVVGMYNEQFF. The CDR3, as DNA: TGTGCCAGCAGTTTGGTGGTAGGGATGTACAATGAGCAGTTCTTC. The J gene is TRBJ2-1, the V gene TRBV27; D is unclear. Germline CDR1 and CDR2: MNHEY and SMNVEV (reference sequence). This CDR3 has 15 amino acids. Trimming stripped 3 bases from V and 4 bases from J, with 13 bases between.

The rearrangement joins TRBV27 to TRBJ2-1, with 7 bases fitting TRBD2. Germline V gene sequence: CDR1 MNHEY, CDR2 SMNVEV (reference sequence). The CDR3 length is 16 residues. V lost 1 base to trimming and J lost 6 bases; unmatched junction nucleotides: 9. The CDR3 protein is CASSLWEGTSGNEQFF. The CDR3 bases are TGTGCCAGCAGTTTATGGGAGGGGACGTCGGGCAATGAGCAGTTCTTC.

The DNA for the CDR3 is TGCGCCAGCAGCTTGGCCCAGGACTACGAGCAGTACTTC. Its translation: CASSLAQDYEQYF. The chain carries TRBV5-1 and TRBJ2-7; D unclear. This CDR3 is 13 amino acids long. V was cut by 0 bases and J by 3 bases, with 7 bases left in between. CDR1 is SGHRS, CDR2 YFSETQ, per germline.

The genes are TRBV5-1 and TRBJ2-3; possible D gene TRBD2, 6 bases. Deletions cut 5 bases from V and 0 bases from J, with 16 bases between. Germline lookup yields CDR1 SGHRS and CDR2 YFSETQ. The CDR3 is made up of 16 amino acids. The CDR3 here is CASRLMSGHSTDTQYF. DNA of the CDR3: TGCGCCAGCAGGTTGATGAGCGGGCATAGCACAGATACGCAGTATTTT. The whole variable domain, remainder taken from reference TRBV5-1 and TRBJ2-3, is KAGVTQTPRYLIKTRGQQVTLSCSPISGHRSVSWYQQTPGQGLQFLFEYFSETQRNKGNFPGRFSGRQFSNSRSEMNVSTLELGDSALYLCASRLMSGHSTDTQYFGPGTRLTVL.

This clone was detected once. V and J are TRBV18 and TRBJ1-4, with 7 bases lining up with TRBD1. The trim removed 3 bases at V and 7 bases at J, leaving 11 bases unmatched. The CDR3 is 16 residues long. Per the germline V gene, CDR1 is KGHSH and CDR2 is LQKENI. For the CDR3, the DNA is TGTGCCAGCTCACCCGACAGGGCCCCGCTGTTTGAAAAACTGTTTTTT. Residues: CASSPDRAPLFEKLFF.

The rearrangement joins TRBV5-6 to TRBJ1-2; TRBD1 aligns across 10 bases. This CDR3 spans 16 amino acids. Germline CDR1 and CDR2: SGHDT and YYEEEE. The V gene end was trimmed by 1 base and the J gene end by 3 bases; junction bases not matched to a gene: 6. CDR3 coding DNA: TGTGCCAGCAGCTTGACGACAGGGGGCCGTCACTATGGCTACACCTTC. It is translated as CASSLTTGGRHYGYTF.

DNA for the CDR3: TGTGCCAGCTCGAAGGGGGTCGCCTACGAGCAGTACTTC. Amino acid sequence: CASSKGVAYEQYF. This sequence joins TRBV6-6 and TRBJ2-7, with D possibly matching TRBD1 (6 bases). Trimming removed 8 bases from V and 2 bases from J, with 13 bases in between. CDR3 size: 13 residues. The germline V gene encodes CDR1 MNHNY and CDR2 SVGAGI (reference sequence).

This chain joins TRBV7-6 and TRBJ1-3; perhaps TRBD1 as D (5 bases). Germline values: CDR1 SGHVS, CDR2 FNYEAQ. The germline V and J ends were trimmed by 5 bases and 0 bases, with 17 bases remaining between them. The CDR3 is made up of 17 amino acids. CDR3 nucleotide sequence: TGTGCCAGCAGCGGGTGGGGGGAGAGACTCTCTGGAAACACCATATATTTT. Amino acids: CASSGWGERLSGNTIYF.

The V call is TRBV28, the J call TRBJ2-7, with 9 bases that match TRBD1. Per the germline V gene, CDR1 is MDHEN and CDR2 is SYDVKM. V gave up 10 bases and J gave up 2 bases; unmatched junction bases: 12. The CDR3 contains 15 residues. The CDR3 sequence: CATLDRGQGTYEQYF. The CDR3 DNA is TGTGCCACCTTAGACCGAGGACAGGGGACCTACGAGCAGTACTTC.

The sample holds one count of this clone. The chain employs TRBV7-2 and TRBJ2-3; D unclear. Germline loops: CDR1 SGHTA, CDR2 FQGNSA. The CDR3 runs 15 residues. V was pared by 5 bases and J by 1 base, with 13 bases between. The DNA of the CDR3 is TGTGCCAGCAGCCATTCTACGCCGGGCACAGATACGCAGTATTTT. It codes for CASSHSTPGTDTQYF.

The chain links TRBV18 to TRBJ2-7; D assignment may be TRBD1 or TRBD2 (6 bases each). V was clipped by 4 bases and J by 2 bases, with 24 bases between them. Germline CDR1 and CDR2: KGHSH and LQKENI. This CDR3 comprises 18 residues. The CDR3 reads CASSLKLSAGRTAYEQYF. The CDR3 region has the DNA TGTGCCAGCTCACTAAAATTAAGTGCGGGACGGACAGCCTACGAGCAGTACTTC.

The chain joins TRBV6-5 to TRBJ2-3; D is uncertain. The CDR3 consists of 11 residues. The ends were cut back, 6 bases at V and 7 bases at J, with 8 bases in the middle. The germline V gene encodes CDR1 MNHEY and CDR2 SVGAGI. The CDR3 bases are TGTGCCAGCAGGTTCCAATATACGCAGTATTTT. This encodes CASRFQYTQYF.

This clone has just one count. This chain links TRBV11-2 with TRBJ2-3, with D perhaps matching TRBD1 (6 bases). Trimming cost V 6 bases and J 1 base, with 11 bases left between them. The CDR3 extends over 14 amino acids. CDR1 SGHAT and CDR2 FQNNGV come from the germline V gene. CDR3 in DNA: TGTGCCAGCAGTGCTACAGGGCGCACAGATACGCAGTATTTT. Protein sequence: CASSATGRTDTQYF. The full variable domain, with the rest looked up from reference TRBV11-2 and TRBJ2-3, is EAGVAQSPRYKIIEKRQSVAFWCNPISGHATLYWYQQILGQGPKLLIQFQNNGVVDDSQLPKDRFSAERLKGVDSTLKIQPAKLEDSAVYLCASSATGRTDTQYFGPGTRLTVL.

This clone has only one observation. The CDR3 sequence: CASSLVSGEETQYF. CDR3 sequence (DNA): TGTGCCAGCAGCTTGGTTTCAGGGGAGGAGACCCAGTACTTC. The rearrangement joins TRBV5-5 to TRBJ2-5; possible D gene TRBD1, 6 bases. From germline, CDR1 is SGHKS and CDR2 YYEKEE (reference sequence). The V and J ends lost 0 bases and 5 bases respectively, with 11 bases between them. The length of the CDR3 is 14 residues.

The gene calls are TRBV7-2 and TRBJ2-2; 7 bases are shared with TRBD1. Looked up from germline, CDR1 is SGHTA and CDR2 is FQGNSA. V gave up 5 bases and J gave up 4 bases; unmatched junction bases: 7. The CDR3 spans 15 residues. The CDR3 coding sequence is TGTGCCAGCAGCCTTAGACAGGGTAGCACCGGGGAGCTGTTTTTT. Residues: CASSLRQGSTGELFF.